This T cell receptor beta chain derives from a study of response to subunit inactivated influenza vaccine. The V end was cut by 0 bases, the J end by 5 bases, with 12 bases between. Germline-derived CDR1 and CDR2 are LGHNA and YSLEER. The CDR3 is made up of 15 amino acids. In its sample, this clonotype was seen a few times. Antigen specificity is unknown. TCRdb used MiXCR to reprocess the RT-PCR reads, holding one entry per CDR3 protein. The table has 400,000 to 550,000 distinct CDR3 sequences, around 25% seen once. Overall study findings and caveats: Authors suggested that a seasonal influenza vaccination recruits few new T cells each time.

The rearrangement links TRBV4-3 to TRBJ2-3; maybe TRBD2 (6 bases). The sequence came from a middle-aged man who received an inactivated influenza vaccine. Sequencing used CD4+ T cells sorted from PBMCs, obtained 4 to 6 days after vaccination. The CDR3 here is CASSQDAGQGDTQYF. Here the CDR3 DNA reads TGCGCCAGCAGCCAAGATGCGGGGCAGGGAGATACGCAGTATTTT.